This T cell receptor (beta chain) is drawn from a study of cytomegalovirus exposure and HLA in healthy donors. V was pared by 1 base and J by 0 bases, with 12 bases between. From germline, CDR1 is SGHVS and CDR2 FQNEAQ. The length of the CDR3 is 16 residues. The PCR employed 60 Vbeta primers together with 13 Jbeta primers. The assay was immunoSEQ multiplex PCR, and TCRdb's table has in-frame clones only and misses some. The profile covers some 140,000 clones, with approximately 75% appearing a single time and 2.8% taken by the ten largest. The sequenced sample was PBMCs. The receptor comes from a man between 18 and 35 years old in good health and CMV-seronegative. The V call is TRBV7-8, the J call TRBJ1-1; possibly TRBD1 for D (6 bases). The CDR3, as DNA: TGTGCCAGCAGCTTAGAGCGGGGGCAGATGAACACTGAAGCTTTCTTT. Translated, it gives CASSLERGQMNTEAFF.